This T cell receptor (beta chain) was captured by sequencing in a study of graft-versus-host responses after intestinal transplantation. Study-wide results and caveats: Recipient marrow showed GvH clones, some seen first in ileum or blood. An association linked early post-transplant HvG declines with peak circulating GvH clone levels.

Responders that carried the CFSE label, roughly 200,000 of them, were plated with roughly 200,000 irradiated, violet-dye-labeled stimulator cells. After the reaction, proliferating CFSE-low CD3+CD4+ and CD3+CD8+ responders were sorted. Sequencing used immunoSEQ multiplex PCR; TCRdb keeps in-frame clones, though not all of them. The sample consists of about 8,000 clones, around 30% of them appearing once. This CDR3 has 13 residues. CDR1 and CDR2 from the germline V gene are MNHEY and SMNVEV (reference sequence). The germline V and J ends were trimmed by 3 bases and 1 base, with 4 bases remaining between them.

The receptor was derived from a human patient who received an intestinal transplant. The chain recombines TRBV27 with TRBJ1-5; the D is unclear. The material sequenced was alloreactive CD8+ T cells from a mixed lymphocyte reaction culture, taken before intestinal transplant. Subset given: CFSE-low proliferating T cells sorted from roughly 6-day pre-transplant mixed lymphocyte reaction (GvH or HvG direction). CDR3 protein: CASSLGSNQPQHF. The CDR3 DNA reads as TGTGCCAGCAGTTTGGGCAGCAATCAGCCCCAGCATTTT.